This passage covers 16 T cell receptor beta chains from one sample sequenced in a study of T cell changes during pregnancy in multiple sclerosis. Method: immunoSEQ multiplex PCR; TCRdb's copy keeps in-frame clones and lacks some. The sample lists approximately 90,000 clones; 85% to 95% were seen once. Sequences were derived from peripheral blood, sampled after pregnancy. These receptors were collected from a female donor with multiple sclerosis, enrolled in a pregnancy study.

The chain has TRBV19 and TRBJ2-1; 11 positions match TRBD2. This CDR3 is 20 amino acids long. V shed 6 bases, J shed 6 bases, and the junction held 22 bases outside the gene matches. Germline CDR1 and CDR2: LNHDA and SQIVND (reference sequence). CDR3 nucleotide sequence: TGTGCCAGTAGACCCGGGATTAGCGGGAGGGCCGGGATTTTTGGCAATGAGCAGTTCTTC. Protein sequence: CASRPGISGRAGIFGNEQFF.

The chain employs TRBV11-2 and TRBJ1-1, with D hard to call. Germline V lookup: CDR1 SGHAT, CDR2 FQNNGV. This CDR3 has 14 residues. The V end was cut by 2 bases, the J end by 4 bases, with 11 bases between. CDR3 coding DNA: TGTGCCAGCAGCTTACAGGTTGGTAGCACTGAAGCTTTCTTT. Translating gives CASSLQVGSTEAFF.

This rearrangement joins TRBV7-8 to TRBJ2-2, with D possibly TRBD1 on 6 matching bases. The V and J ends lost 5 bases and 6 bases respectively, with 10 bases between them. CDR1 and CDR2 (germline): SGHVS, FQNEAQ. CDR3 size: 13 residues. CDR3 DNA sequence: TGTGCCAGCAGCATCAACAGGGCCGGGGAGCTGTTTTTT. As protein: CASSINRAGELFF.

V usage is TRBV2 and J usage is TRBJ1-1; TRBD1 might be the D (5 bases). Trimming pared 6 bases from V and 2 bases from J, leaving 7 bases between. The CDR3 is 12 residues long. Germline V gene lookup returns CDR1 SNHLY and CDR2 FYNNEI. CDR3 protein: CASRGGNTEAFF. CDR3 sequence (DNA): TGTGCCAGCAGGGGGGGAAACACTGAAGCTTTCTTT.

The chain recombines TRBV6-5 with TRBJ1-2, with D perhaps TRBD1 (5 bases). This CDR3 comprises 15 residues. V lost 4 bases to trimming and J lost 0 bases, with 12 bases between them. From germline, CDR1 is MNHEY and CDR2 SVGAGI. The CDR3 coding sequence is TGTGCCAGCAGTTGGGGGACTGACGCTAACTATGGCTACACCTTC. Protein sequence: CASSWGTDANYGYTF.

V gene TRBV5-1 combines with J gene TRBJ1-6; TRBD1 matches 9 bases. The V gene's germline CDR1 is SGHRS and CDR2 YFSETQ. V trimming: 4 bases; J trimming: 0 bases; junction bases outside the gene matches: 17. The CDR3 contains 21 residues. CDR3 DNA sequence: TGCGCCAGCAGCATAGGCACAGGGACAGGGTCTACCAGCTCCTATAATTCACCCCTCCACTTT. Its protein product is CASSIGTGTGSTSSYNSPLHF.

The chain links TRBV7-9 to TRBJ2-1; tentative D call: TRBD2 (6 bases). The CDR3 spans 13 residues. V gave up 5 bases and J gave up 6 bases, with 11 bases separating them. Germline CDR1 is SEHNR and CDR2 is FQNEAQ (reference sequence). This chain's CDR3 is CASSAGLSNEQFF. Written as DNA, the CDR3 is TGTGCCAGCAGCGCGGGACTTAGCAATGAGCAGTTCTTC.

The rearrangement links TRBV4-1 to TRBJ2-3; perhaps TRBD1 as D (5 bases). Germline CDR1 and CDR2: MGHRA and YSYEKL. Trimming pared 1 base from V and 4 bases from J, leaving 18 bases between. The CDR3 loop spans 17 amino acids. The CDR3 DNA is TGCGCCAGCAGCCAAGGGTCATTGGGGCCCGCGGCAGATACGCAGTATTTT. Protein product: CASSQGSLGPAADTQYF.

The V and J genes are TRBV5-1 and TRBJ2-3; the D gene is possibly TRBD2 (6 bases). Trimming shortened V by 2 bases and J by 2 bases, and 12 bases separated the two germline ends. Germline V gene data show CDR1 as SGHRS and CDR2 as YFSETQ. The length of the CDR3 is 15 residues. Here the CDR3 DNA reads TGCGCCAGCAGCTTTGGGACTCCCTACACAGATACGCAGTATTTT. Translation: CASSFGTPYTDTQYF.

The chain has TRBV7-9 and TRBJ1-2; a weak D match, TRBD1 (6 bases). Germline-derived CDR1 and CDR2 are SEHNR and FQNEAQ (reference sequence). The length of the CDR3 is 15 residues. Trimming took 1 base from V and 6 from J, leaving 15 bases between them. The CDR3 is CASSLVGTGWDGYTF. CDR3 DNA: TGTGCCAGCAGCTTAGTAGGCACAGGGTGGGATGGCTACACCTTC.

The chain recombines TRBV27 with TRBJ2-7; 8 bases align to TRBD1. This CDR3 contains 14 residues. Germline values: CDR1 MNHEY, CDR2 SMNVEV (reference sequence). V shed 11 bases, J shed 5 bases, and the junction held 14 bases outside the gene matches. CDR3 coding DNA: TGTGCCTCATCCCCAGGGGGCGGTGGCAACGAGCAGTACTTC. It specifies CASSPGGGGNEQYF.

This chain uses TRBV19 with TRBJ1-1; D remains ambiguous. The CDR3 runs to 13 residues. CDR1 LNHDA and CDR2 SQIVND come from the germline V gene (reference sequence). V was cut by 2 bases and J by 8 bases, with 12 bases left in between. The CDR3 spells CASSISWTDEAFF. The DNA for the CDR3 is TGTGCCAGTAGTATAAGCTGGACTGACGAAGCTTTCTTT.

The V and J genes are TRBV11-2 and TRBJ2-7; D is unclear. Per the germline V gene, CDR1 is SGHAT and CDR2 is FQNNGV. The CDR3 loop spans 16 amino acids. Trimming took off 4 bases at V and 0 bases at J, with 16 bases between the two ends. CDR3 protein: CASSSIEETRSYEQYF. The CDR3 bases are TGTGCCAGCAGCTCAATCGAAGAGACACGCTCCTACGAGCAGTACTTC.

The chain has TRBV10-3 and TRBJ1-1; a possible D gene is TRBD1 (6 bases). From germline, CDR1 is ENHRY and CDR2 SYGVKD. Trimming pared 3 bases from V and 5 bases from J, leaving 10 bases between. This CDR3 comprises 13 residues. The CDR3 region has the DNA TGTGCCATCAGTGAAACAGGGCGTACTGAAGCTTTCTTT. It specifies CAISETGRTEAFF.

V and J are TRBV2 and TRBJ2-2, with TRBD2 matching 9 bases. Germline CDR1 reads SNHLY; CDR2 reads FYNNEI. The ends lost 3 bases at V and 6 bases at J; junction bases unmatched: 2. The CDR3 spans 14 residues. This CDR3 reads CASSEAGGAGELFF. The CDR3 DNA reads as TGTGCCAGCAGTGAGGCGGGGGGGGCCGGGGAGCTGTTTTTT.

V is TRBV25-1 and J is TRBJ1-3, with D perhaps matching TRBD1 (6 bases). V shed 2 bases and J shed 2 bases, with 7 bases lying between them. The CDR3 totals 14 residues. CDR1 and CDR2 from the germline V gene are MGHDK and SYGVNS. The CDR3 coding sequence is TGTGCCAGCAGTGAACCAGGGGCTGGAAACACCATATATTTT. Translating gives CASSEPGAGNTIYF. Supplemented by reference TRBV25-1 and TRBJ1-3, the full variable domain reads EADIYQTPRYLVIGTGKKITLECSQTMGHDKMYWYQQDPGMELHLIHYSYGVNSTEKGDLSSESTVSRIRTEHFPLTLESARPSHTSQYLCASSEPGAGNTIYFGEGSWLTVV.